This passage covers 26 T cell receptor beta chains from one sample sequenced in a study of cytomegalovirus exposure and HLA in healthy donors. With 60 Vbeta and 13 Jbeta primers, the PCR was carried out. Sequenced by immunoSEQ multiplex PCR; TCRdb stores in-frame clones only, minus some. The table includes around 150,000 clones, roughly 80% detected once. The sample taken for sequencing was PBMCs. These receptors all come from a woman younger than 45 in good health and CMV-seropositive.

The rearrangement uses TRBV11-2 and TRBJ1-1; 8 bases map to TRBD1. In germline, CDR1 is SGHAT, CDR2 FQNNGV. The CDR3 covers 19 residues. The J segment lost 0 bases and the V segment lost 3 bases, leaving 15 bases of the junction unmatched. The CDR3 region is CASSFMPLTGEALNTEAFF. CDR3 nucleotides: TGTGCCAGCAGCTTCATGCCATTGACAGGGGAAGCTCTGAACACTGAAGCTTTCTTT.

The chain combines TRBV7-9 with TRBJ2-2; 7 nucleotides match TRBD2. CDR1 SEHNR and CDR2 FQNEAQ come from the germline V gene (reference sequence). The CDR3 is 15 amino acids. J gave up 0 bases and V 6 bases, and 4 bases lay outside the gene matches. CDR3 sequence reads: CASRAGFANTGELFF. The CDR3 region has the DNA TGTGCCAGCAGAGCGGGGTTCGCGAACACCGGGGAGCTGTTTTTT. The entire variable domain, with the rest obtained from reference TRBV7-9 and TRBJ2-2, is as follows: DTGVSQNPRHKITKRGQNVTFRCDPISEHNRLYWYRQTLGQGPEFLTYFQNEAQLEKSRLLSDRFSAERPKGSFSTLEIQRTEQGDSAMYLCASRAGFANTGELFFGEGSRLTVL.

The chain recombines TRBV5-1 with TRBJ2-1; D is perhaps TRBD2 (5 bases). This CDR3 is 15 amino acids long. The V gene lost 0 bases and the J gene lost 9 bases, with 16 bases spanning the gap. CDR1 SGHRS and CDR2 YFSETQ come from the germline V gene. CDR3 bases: TGCGCCAGCAGCTTGGCGGGATCTGGTTTGGGTGAGCAGTTCTTC. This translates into CASSLAGSGLGEQFF.

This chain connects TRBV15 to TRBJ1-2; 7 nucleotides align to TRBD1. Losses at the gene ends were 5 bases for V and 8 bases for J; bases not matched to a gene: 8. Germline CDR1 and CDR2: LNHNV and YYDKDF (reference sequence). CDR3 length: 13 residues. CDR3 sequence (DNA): TGTGCCACCAGCTCCCGGGACAGTCGAGGCTACACCTTC. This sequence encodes CATSSRDSRGYTF.

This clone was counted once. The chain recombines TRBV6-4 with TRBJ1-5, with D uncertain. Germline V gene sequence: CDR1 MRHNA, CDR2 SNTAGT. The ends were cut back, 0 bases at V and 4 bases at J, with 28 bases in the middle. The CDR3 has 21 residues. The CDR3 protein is CASSDSIRQTRHPVGNQPQHF. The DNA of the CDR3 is TGTGCCAGCAGTGACTCGATTCGACAAACGCGACACCCGGTTGGGAATCAGCCCCAGCATTTT.

The CDR3 is CASSFGYRTYEQYF. CDR3 DNA: TGCGCCAGCAGCTTTGGGTACAGGACCTACGAGCAGTACTTC. The chain combines TRBV5-1 with TRBJ2-7; D is possibly TRBD1 (5 bases). This CDR3 has 14 amino acids. Germline V lookup: CDR1 SGHRS, CDR2 YFSETQ. Deletions cut 2 bases from V and 2 bases from J, with 11 bases between.

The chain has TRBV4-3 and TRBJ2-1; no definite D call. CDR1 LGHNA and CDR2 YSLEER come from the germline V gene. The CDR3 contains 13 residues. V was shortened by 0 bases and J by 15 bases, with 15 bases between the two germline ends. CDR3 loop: CASSQELRAVGFF. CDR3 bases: TGCGCCAGCAGCCAAGAACTGCGCGCGGTAGGGTTCTTC.

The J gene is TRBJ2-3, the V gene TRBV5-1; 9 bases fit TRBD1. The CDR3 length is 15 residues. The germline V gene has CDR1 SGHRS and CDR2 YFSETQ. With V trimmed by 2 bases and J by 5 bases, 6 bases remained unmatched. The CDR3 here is CASSLRTGAEDTQYF. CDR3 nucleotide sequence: TGCGCCAGCAGCTTAAGGACAGGGGCTGAAGATACGCAGTATTTT.

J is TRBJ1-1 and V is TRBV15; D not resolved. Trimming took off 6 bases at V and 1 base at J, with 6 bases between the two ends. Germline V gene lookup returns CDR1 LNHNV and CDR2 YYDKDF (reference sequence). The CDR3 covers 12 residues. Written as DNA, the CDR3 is TGTGCCACCAGTGGGAGGAACACTGAAGCTTTCTTT. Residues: CATSGRNTEAFF.

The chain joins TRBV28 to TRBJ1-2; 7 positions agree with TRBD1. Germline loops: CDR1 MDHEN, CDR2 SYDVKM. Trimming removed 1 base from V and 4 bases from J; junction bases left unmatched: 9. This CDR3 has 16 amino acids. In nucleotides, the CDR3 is TGTGCCAGCAGTTTATTCCTGGCAGGGGGAGGCTATGGCTACACCTTC. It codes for CASSLFLAGGGYGYTF.

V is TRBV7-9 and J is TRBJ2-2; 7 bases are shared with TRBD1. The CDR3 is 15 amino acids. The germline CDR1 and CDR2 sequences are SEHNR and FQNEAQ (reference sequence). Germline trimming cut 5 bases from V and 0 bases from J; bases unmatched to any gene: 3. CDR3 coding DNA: TGTGCCAGCAGCGAGGGACAGTCGAACACCGGGGAGCTGTTTTTT. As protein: CASSEGQSNTGELFF.

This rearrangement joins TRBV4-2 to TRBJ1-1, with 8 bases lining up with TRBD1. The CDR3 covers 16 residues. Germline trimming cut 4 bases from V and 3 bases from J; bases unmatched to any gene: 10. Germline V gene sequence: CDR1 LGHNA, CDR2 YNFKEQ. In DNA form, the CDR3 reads TGTGCCAGCAGCCCTCTCATCGGACAGGGCGACACTGAAGCTTTCTTT. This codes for CASSPLIGQGDTEAFF.

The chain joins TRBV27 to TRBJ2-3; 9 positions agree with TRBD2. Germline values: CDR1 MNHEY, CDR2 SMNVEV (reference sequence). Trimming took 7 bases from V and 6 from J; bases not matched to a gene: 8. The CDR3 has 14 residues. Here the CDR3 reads CASKSGGSMDTQYF. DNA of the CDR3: TGTGCCAGCAAAAGCGGGGGGTCGATGGATACGCAGTATTTT.

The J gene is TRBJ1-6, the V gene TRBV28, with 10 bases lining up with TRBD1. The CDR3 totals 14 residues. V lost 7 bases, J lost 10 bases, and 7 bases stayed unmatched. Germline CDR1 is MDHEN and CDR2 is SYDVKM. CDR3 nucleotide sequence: TGTGCCAGCAAACGAGGACAGGGGGGCTCACCCCTCCACTTT. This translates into CASKRGQGGSPLHF.

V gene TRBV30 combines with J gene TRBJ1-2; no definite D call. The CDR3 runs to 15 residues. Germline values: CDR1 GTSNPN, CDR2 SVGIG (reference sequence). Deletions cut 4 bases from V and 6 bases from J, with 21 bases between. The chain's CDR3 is CAWTYAGPLPNGYTF. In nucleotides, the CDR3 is TGTGCCTGGACGTATGCGGGCCCCTTACCGAATGGCTACACCTTC.

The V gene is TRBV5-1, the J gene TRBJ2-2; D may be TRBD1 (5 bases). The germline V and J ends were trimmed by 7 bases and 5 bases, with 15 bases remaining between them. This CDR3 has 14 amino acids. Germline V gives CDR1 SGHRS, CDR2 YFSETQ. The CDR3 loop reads CASLDIRSTGELFF. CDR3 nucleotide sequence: TGCGCCAGCCTGGACATCCGTAGTACCGGGGAGCTGTTTTTT.

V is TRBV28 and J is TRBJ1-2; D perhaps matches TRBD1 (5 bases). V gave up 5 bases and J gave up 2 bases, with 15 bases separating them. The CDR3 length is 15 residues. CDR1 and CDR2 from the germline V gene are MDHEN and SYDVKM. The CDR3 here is CASSTDWGRNYGYTF. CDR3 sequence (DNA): TGTGCCAGCAGTACCGATTGGGGCCGAAACTATGGCTACACCTTC.

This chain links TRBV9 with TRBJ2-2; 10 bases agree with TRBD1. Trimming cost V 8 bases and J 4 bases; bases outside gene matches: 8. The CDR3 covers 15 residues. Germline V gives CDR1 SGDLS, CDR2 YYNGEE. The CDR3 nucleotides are TGTGCCAGTAGACAGGGGGCGTCCATCACCGGGGAGCTGTTTTTT. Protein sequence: CASRQGASITGELFF.

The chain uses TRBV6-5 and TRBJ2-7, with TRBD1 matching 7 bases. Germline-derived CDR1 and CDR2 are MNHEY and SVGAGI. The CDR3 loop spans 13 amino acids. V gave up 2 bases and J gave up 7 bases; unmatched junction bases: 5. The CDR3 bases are TGTGCCAGCAGTTACGCCTGGGACAGAGAGCAGTACTTC. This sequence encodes CASSYAWDREQYF.

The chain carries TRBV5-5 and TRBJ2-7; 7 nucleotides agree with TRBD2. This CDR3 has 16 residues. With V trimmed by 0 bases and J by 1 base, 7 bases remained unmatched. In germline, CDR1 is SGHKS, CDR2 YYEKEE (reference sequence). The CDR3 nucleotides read TGTGCCAGCAGCTTGGAGGCCAGCGGGGCATCCTACGAGCAGTACTTC. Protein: CASSLEASGASYEQYF.

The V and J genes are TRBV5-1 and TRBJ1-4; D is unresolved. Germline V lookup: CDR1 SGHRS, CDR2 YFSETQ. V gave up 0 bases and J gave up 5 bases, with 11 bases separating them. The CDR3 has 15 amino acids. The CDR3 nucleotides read TGCGCCAGCAGCTTGGCCGGAGGGCCCAATGAAAAACTGTTTTTT. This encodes CASSLAGGPNEKLFF.

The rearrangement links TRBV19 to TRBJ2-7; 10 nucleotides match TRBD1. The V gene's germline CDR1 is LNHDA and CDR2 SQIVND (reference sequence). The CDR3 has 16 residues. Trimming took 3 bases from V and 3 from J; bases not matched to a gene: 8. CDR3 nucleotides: TGTGCCAGTAGTATTAACCGGGACAGGGGCTTCTACGAGCAGTACTTC. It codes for CASSINRDRGFYEQYF.

CDR3 sequence reads: CASSLENTGYTF. CDR3 nucleotides: TGTGCCAGCAGCTTAGAAAACACGGGCTACACCTTC. The V gene is TRBV7-2, the J gene TRBJ1-2, with D unresolved. The V end lost 1 base, the J end lost 8 bases, and 8 bases lay between the germline ends. This CDR3 comprises 12 residues. CDR1 SGHTA and CDR2 FQGNSA come from the germline V gene.

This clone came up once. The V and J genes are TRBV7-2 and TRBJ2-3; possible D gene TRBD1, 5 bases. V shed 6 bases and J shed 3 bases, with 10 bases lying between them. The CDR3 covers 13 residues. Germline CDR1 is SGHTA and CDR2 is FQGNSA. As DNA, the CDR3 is TGTGCCAGCAGGGCAGGGTTGACAGATACGCAGTATTTT. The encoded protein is CASRAGLTDTQYF.

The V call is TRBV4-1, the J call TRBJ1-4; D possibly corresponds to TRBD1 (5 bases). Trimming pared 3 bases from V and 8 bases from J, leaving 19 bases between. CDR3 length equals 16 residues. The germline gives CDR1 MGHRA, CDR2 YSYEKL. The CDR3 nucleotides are TGCGCCAGCAGCCACCCCGGGGGGGAAAAGGGGGAAAAACTGTTTTTT. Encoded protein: CASSHPGGEKGEKLFF.

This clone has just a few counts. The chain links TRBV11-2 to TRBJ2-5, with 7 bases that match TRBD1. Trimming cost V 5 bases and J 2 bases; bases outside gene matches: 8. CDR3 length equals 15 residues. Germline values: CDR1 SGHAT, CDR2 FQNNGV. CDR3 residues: CASSPLLDRQETQYF. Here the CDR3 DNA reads TGTGCCAGCAGCCCACTCTTGGACAGGCAAGAGACCCAGTACTTC.